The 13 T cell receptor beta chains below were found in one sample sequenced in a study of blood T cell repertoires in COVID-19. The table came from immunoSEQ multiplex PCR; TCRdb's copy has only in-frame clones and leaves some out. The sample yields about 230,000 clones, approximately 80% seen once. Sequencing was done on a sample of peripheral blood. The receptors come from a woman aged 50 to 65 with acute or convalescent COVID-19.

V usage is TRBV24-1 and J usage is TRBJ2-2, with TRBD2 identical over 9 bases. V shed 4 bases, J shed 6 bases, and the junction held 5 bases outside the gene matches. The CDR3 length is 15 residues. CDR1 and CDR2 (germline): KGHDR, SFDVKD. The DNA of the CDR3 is TGTGCCACCAGTGACCCTACTAGCGGGTCCGGGGAGCTGTTTTTT. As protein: CATSDPTSGSGELFF.

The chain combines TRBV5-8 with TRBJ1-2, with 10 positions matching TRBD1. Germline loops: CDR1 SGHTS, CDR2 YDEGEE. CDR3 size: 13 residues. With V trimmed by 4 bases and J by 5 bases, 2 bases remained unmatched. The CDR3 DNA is TGTGCCAGCAGCCTGGACAGGGGGTATGGCTACACCTTC. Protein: CASSLDRGYGYTF.

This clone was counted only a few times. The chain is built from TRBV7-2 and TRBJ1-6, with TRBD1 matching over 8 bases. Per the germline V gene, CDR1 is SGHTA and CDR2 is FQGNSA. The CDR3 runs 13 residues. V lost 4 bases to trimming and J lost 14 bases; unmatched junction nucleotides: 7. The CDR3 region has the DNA TGTGCCAGCAGCTCCGGACAGGGACGTTCCCTCCACTTT. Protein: CASSSGQGRSLHF.

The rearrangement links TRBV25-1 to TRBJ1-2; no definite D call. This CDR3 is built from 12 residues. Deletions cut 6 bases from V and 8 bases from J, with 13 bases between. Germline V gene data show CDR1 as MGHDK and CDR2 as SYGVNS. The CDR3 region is CASSGGGGGYTF. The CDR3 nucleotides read TGTGCCAGCAGCGGAGGTGGAGGAGGCTACACCTTC.

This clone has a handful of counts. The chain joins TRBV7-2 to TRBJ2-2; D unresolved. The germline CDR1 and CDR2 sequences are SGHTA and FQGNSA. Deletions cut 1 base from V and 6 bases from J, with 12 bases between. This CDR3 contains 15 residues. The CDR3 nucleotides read TGTGCCAGCAGCTTAGGTGACGGGTTCCCCGGGGAGCTGTTTTTT. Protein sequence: CASSLGDGFPGELFF. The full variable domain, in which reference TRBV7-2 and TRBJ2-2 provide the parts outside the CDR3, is GAGVSQSPSNKVTEKGKDVELRCDPISGHTALYWYRQSLGQGLEFLIYFQGNSAPDKSGLPSDRFSAERTGGSVSTLTIQRTQQEDSAVYLCASSLGDGFPGELFFGEGSRLTVL.

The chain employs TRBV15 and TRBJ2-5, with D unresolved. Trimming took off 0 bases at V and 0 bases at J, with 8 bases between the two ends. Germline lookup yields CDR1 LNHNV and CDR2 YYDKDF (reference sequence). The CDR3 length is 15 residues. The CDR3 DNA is TGTGCCACCAGCAGAGATCTTGTTGACCAAGAGACCCAGTACTTC. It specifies CATSRDLVDQETQYF.

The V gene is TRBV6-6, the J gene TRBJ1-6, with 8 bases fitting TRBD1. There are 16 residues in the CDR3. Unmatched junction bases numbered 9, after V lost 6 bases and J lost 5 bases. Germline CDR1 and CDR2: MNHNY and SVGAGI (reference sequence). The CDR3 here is CASSNTRGQDNSPLHF. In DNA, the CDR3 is TGTGCCAGCAGCAACACCAGGGGACAGGATAATTCACCCCTCCACTTT.

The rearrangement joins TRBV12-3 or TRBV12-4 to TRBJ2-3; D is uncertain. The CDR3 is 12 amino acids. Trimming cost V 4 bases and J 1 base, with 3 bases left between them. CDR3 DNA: TGTGCCAGCAGTTCGGGCACAGATACGCAGTATTTT. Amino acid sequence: CASSSGTDTQYF.

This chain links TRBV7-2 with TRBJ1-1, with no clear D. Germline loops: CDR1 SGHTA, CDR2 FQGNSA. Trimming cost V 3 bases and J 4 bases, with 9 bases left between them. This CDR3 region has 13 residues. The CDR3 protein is CASSLLESTEAFF. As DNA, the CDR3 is TGTGCCAGCAGCTTGTTGGAGAGCACTGAAGCTTTCTTT.

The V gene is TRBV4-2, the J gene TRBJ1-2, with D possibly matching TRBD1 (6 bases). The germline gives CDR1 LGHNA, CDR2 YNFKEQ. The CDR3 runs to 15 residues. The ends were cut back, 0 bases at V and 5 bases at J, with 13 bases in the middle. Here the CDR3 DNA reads TGTGCCAGCAGCCAAGACAGGACAGCGCCTTATGGCTACACCTTC. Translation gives CASSQDRTAPYGYTF.

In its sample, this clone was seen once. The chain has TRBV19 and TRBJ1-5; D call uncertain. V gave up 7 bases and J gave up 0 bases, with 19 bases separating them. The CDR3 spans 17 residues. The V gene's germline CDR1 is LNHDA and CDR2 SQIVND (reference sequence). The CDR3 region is CASKESRFSYSNQPQHF. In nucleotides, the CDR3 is TGTGCCAGTAAGGAAAGCAGGTTTAGTTATAGCAATCAGCCCCAGCATTTT. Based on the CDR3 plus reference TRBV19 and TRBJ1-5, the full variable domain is DGGITQSPKYLFRKEGQNVTLSCEQNLNHDAMYWYRQDPGQGLRLIYYSQIVNDFQKGDIAEGYSVSREKKESFPLTVTSAQKNPTAFYLCASKESRFSYSNQPQHFGDGTRLSIL.

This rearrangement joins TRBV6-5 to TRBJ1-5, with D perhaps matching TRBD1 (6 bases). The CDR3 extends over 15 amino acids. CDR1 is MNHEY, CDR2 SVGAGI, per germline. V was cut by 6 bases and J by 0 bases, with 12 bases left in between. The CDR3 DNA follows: TGTGCCAGCAGAGACACAGGGTATAGCAATCAGCCCCAGCATTTT. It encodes CASRDTGYSNQPQHF.

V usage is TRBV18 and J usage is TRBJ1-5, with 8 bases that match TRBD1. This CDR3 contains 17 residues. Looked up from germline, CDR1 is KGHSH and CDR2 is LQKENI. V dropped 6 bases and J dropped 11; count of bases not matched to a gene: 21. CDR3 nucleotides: TGTGCCAGCTCGCTCAGTCCCGGGACAGGCCCTAATAGGGCCCAGCATTTT. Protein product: CASSLSPGTGPNRAQHF.